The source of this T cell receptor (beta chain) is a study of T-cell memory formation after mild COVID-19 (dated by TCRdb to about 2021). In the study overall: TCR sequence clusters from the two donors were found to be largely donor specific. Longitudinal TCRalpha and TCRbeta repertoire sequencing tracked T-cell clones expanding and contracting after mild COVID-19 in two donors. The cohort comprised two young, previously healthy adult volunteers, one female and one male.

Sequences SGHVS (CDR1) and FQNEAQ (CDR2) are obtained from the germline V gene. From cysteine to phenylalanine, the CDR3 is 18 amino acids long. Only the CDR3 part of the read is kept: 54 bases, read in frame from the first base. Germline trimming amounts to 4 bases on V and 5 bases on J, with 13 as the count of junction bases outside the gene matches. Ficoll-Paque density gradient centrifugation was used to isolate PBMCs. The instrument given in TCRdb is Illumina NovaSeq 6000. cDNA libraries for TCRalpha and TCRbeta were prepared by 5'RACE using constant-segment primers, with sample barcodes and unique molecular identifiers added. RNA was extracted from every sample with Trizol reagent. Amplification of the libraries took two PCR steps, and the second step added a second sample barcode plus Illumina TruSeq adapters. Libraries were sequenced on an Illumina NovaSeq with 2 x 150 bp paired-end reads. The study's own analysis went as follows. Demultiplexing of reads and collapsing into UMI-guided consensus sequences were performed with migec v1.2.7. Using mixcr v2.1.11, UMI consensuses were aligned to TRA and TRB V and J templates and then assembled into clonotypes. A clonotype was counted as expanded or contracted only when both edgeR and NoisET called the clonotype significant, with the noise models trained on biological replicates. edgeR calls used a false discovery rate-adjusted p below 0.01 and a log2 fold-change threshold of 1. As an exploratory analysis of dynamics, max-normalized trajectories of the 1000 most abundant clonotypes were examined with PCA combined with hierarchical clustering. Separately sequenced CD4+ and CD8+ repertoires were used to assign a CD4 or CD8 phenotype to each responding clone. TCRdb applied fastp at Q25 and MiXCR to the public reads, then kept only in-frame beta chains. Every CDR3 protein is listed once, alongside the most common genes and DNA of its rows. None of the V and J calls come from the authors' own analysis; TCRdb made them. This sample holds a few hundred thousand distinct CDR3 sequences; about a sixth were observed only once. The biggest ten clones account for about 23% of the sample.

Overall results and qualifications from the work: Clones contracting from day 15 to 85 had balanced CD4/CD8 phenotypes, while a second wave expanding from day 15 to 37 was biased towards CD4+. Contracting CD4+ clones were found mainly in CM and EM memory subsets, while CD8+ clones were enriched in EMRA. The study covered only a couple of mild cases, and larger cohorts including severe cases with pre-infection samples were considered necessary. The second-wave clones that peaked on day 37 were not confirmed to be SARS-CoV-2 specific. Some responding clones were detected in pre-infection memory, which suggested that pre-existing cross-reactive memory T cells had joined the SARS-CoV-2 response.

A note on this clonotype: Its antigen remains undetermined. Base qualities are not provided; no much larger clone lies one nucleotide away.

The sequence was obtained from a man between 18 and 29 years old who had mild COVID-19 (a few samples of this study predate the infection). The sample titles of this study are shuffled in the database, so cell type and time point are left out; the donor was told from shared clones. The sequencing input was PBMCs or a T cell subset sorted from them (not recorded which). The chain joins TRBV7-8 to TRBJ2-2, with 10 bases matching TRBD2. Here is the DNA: TGTGCCAGCAGCTCCTTGGGGCTAGCGGGGGCCCTTACCGGGGAGCTGTTTTTT. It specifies CASSSLGLAGALTGELFF.